These 17 T cell receptor beta chains were sequenced from one sample in a study of human T cells and chemical hapten exposure. The sample's time point: pre-sensitization, week 0. Sample treatment: therapeutic diphenylcyclopropenone sensitization with weekly scalp DPC. A single record per CDR3 protein comes from TCRdb applying MiXCR to the RACE reads. The repertoire includes fewer than 200,000 distinct CDR3 sequences, more than 25% of them detected once, and 2.5% to 3.5% sits in the top ten. Material: whole blood, obtained in connection with sensitization to the hapten diphenylcyclopropenone (DPC). The receptors stem from a woman aged 25 to 39 with alopecia areata. Some clones in this sample may be carry-over from other donors' samples.

The chain employs TRBV4-2 and TRBJ1-2; 9 positions match TRBD1. Looked up from germline, CDR1 is LGHNA and CDR2 is YNFKEQ. The CDR3 has 15 residues. The V gene end was trimmed by 0 bases and the J gene end by 5 bases; junction bases not matched to a gene: 4. CDR3 loop: CASSQDVGQGYGYTF. DNA for the CDR3: TGTGCCAGCAGCCAAGATGTCGGACAGGGGTATGGCTACACCTTC.

The table lists this clonotype with a few counts. The genes are TRBV11-2 and TRBJ2-1; D unresolved. The CDR3 sequence is 14 residues long. V was pared by 6 bases and J by 1 base, with 10 bases between. Per the germline V gene, CDR1 is SGHAT and CDR2 is FQNNGV. The CDR3 coding sequence is TGTGCCAGCAGATACGGAGCTTCCTACAATGAGCAGTTCTTC. Its protein is CASRYGASYNEQFF.

This clonotype was seen a handful of times. This chain joins TRBV4-3 and TRBJ1-6, with a possible D match to TRBD1 (5 bases). Per the germline V gene, CDR1 is LGHNA and CDR2 is YSLEER. This CDR3 is 15 amino acids long. V dropped 0 bases and J dropped 9 bases, with 12 bases sitting between them. CDR3 in amino acids: CASSQDRGLSSPLHF. DNA of the CDR3: TGCGCCAGCAGCCAAGACCGGGGCCTAAGTTCACCCCTCCACTTT.

The chain is built from TRBV10-3 and TRBJ2-7; tentative D call: TRBD2 (6 bases). The CDR3 loop spans 15 amino acids. Germline V gives CDR1 ENHRY, CDR2 SYGVKD. V gave up 3 bases and J gave up 2 bases, with 14 bases separating them. The CDR3 sequence is CAISDDLAFPYEQYF. DNA for the CDR3: TGTGCCATCAGTGATGATCTAGCGTTCCCCTACGAGCAGTACTTC.

This clonotype has a handful of counts. Germline and junction disagree at one end, which may indicate a read error. The gene calls are TRBV4-2 and TRBJ2-5, with D perhaps assigned TRBD1 or TRBD2 (6 bases each). The CDR3 length is 15 residues. Germline CDR1 reads LGHNA; CDR2 reads YNFKEQ. The CDR3 here is CASSQDLSVGRGENF. The CDR3 DNA reads as TGTGCCAGCAGCCAAGATCTTAGCGTAGGAAGGGGGGAAAACTTC.

Only one count was recorded for this clonotype. This sequence joins TRBV30 and TRBJ2-7, with TRBD1 as a possible D gene (7 bases). This CDR3 is built from 15 residues. Germline V gene lookup returns CDR1 GTSNPN and CDR2 SVGIG (reference sequence). The germline V and J ends were trimmed by 2 bases and 2 bases, with 16 bases remaining between them. The CDR3 spells CAWSRAGGITYEQYF. CDR3 nucleotide sequence: TGTGCCTGGAGTCGGGCAGGGGGGATCACCTACGAGCAGTACTTC.

This clonotype was observed a few times. The chain employs TRBV7-9 and TRBJ2-1; 8 positions agree with TRBD1. J was trimmed by 6 bases and V by 7 bases; bases with no gene match: 11. Germline V gene sequence: CDR1 SEHNR, CDR2 FQNEAQ (reference sequence). CDR3 size: 15 residues. The CDR3 loop reads CASTIGQGLGNEQFF. As DNA, the CDR3 is TGTGCCAGCACTATAGGACAGGGCCTGGGCAATGAGCAGTTCTTC.

This clonotype was detected ten times or more. The chain couples TRBV6-2 or TRBV6-3 to TRBJ1-6; the D is unclear. Trimming removed 1 base from V and 15 bases from J, with 10 bases in between. CDR1 and CDR2 from the germline V gene are MNHEY and SVGEGT. There are 12 residues in the CDR3. In DNA form, the CDR3 reads TGTGCCAGCAGTTACTTCAACACCTTCCTCCACTTT. Translation gives CASSYFNTFLHF.

This clonotype was observed many times. The chain has TRBV2 and TRBJ2-7; the match to TRBD2 covers 14 bases. CDR3 length equals 13 residues. V was pared by 5 bases and J by 7 bases, with 1 base of the junction left unmatched. CDR1 is SNHLY and CDR2 is FYNNEI in the germline V gene. For the CDR3, the DNA is TGTGCCAGCAGTAGGACTAGCGGGAGGGAGCAGTACTTC. It specifies CASSRTSGREQYF.

This clonotype was observed a few times. The chain employs TRBV29-1 and TRBJ2-5; a possible D gene is TRBD1 (6 bases). Trimming took 8 bases from V and 2 from J, leaving 15 bases between them. Germline values: CDR1 SQVTM, CDR2 ANQGSEA. The CDR3 has 13 amino acids. CDR3 DNA: TGCAGCCTATTAGACAGGACACAAGAGACCCAGTACTTC. Its translation: CSLLDRTQETQYF.

This clonotype was detected only a few times. The chain joins TRBV28 to TRBJ2-1, with 9 bases that match TRBD2. Germline V lookup: CDR1 MDHEN, CDR2 SYDVKM. The length of the CDR3 is 16 residues. Trimming removed 2 bases from V and 7 bases from J; junction bases left unmatched: 9. The CDR3 is CASSLEGAGGRNEQFF. CDR3 in DNA: TGTGCCAGCAGTTTAGAGGGGGCGGGGGGGCGAAATGAGCAGTTCTTC. The full variable domain, rest sourced from reference TRBV28 and TRBJ2-1, is DVKVTQSSRYLVKRTGEKVFLECVQDMDHENMFWYRQDPGLGLRLIYFSYDVKMKEKGDIPEGYSVSREKKERFSLILESASTNQTSMYLCASSLEGAGGRNEQFFGPGTRLTVL.

This clonotype was detected only a few times. The chain combines TRBV9 with TRBJ1-6; no definite D call. The CDR3 covers 12 residues. Trimming took 4 bases from V and 9 from J, leaving 8 bases between them. CDR1 SGDLS and CDR2 YYNGEE come from the germline V gene. The CDR3 region is CASSITGSPLHF. CDR3 nucleotide sequence: TGTGCCAGCAGCATTACGGGTTCACCCCTCCACTTT.

The gene calls are TRBV6-4 and TRBJ1-1; D is undetermined. The CDR3 totals 13 residues. The germline V gene encodes CDR1 MRHNA and CDR2 SNTAGT. Between the trimmed V and J ends, which lost 4 bases and 1 base, there was a span of 7 bases. The CDR3 DNA reads TGTGCCAGCAGTGCCGGGGAGAACACTGAAGCTTTCTTT. Protein product: CASSAGENTEAFF.

The genes are TRBV10-3 and TRBJ2-3, with TRBD1 as a possible D gene (5 bases). The germline V gene encodes CDR1 ENHRY and CDR2 SYGVKD. The CDR3 runs to 15 residues. V dropped 0 bases and J dropped 2 bases, with 9 bases sitting between them. The CDR3 protein is CAISESRQTTDTQYF. The CDR3 region has the DNA TGTGCCATCAGTGAGTCGCGACAGACCACAGATACGCAGTATTTT.

The rearrangement links TRBV20-1 to TRBJ1-5; 7 bases map to TRBD1. Trimming took 3 bases from V and 7 from J; bases not matched to a gene: 9. Germline values: CDR1 DFQATT, CDR2 SNEGSKA (reference sequence). This CDR3 has 14 amino acids. CDR3 bases: TGCAGTGCTAGGAGACAGGGAACAGGGCAGCCCCAGCATTTT. Encoded protein: CSARRQGTGQPQHF.

The J gene is TRBJ1-3, the V gene TRBV10-3; D unclear. This CDR3 spans 12 amino acids. The germline gives CDR1 ENHRY, CDR2 SYGVKD. Trimming cost V 8 bases and J 2 bases, with 7 bases left between them. The CDR3 DNA reads TGTGCCATCGGAGAAGCTGGAAACACCATATATTTT. The encoded protein is CAIGEAGNTIYF.

This clonotype was observed a few times. J is TRBJ2-7 and V is TRBV11-2; D gene uncertain. V was pared by 5 bases and J by 4 bases, with 9 bases between. Germline CDR1 is SGHAT and CDR2 is FQNNGV. The CDR3 is 12 residues long. The CDR3 reads CASSPDGYEQYF. The CDR3, as DNA: TGTGCCAGCAGCCCCGATGGATACGAGCAGTACTTC.